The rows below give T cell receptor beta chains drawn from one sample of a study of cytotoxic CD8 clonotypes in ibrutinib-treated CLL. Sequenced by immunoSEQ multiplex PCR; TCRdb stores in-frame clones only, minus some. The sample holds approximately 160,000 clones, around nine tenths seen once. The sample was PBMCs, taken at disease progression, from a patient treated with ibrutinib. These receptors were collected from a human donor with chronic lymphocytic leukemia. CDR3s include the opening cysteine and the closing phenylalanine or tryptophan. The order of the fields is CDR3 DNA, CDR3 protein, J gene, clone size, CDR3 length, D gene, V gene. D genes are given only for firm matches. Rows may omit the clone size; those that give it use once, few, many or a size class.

DNA: TGTGCCAGCAGCTTGGGAACAGATCTTAACTATGGCTACACCTTC
CDR3: CASSLGTDLNYGYTF
J: TRBJ1-2
size: -
length: 15
D: -
V: TRBV5-4

DNA: TGTGCCAGCAGCCCAACCGGGGGAGTGGGTGAAAAACTGTTTTTT
CDR3: CASSPTGGVGEKLFF
J: TRBJ1-4
size: -
length: 15
D: -
V: TRBV7-9

DNA: TGTGCCACCAGCAGAGATAGCAATGCGGGAGGGCCTGTCTCCTACAATGAGCAGTTCTTC
CDR3: CATSRDSNAGGPVSYNEQFF
J: TRBJ2-1
size: -
length: 20
D: TRBD2
V: TRBV15

DNA: TGTGCCAGCAGGGAGGGGATTAGCCGCTCCTACGAGCAGTACTTC
CDR3: CASREGISRSYEQYF
J: TRBJ2-7
size: -
length: 15
D: -
V: TRBV5-4

DNA: TGTGCCAGCAGCTTAGGGCAGGCAGCTCGGGGAAACACCATATATTTT
CDR3: CASSLGQAARGNTIYF
J: TRBJ1-3
size: -
length: 16
D: -
V: TRBV7-6

DNA: TGTGCCAGCAGCTTACAGGGGCCTTATGGCTACACCTTC
CDR3: CASSLQGPYGYTF
J: TRBJ1-2
size: -
length: 13
D: TRBD1
V: TRBV5-6

DNA: TGTGCCACCAAGGAAAGGCTAGCGGGGTACAATGAGCAGTTCTTC
CDR3: CATKERLAGYNEQFF
J: TRBJ2-1
size: -
length: 15
D: TRBD2
V: TRBV15

DNA: TGTGCCAGCACCCGACCAAGCACTAACGAGCAGTACTTC
CDR3: CASTRPSTNEQYF
J: TRBJ2-7
size: -
length: 13
D: -
V: TRBV6-5

DNA: TGTGCCAGCAGTTCCGTCCTCTCTCGGGAGCAGTACTTC
CDR3: CASSSVLSREQYF
J: TRBJ2-7
size: -
length: 13
D: -
V: TRBV6-5

DNA: TGTGCCAGCAGTGAAGGCAGGACGGCCGCGCAGTATTTT
CDR3: CASSEGRTAAQYF
J: TRBJ2-3
size: once
length: 13
D: -
V: TRBV25-1

DNA: TGTGCCAGCAGCGCATCGGGACTCCTCGAGCAGTACTTC
CDR3: CASSASGLLEQYF
J: TRBJ2-7
size: -
length: 13
D: -
V: TRBV11-3

DNA: TGTGCCAGCAGCCAAGTAGAAGGGGGGGACTGGCGAAATGAGCAGTTCTTC
CDR3: CASSQVEGGDWRNEQFF
J: TRBJ2-1
size: -
length: 17
D: -
V: TRBV14

DNA: TGTGCCTGCTCTGAAACCCCGGGACTCTACACCTTC
CDR3: CACSETPGLYTF
J: TRBJ1-2
size: -
length: 12
D: -
V: TRBV30

DNA: TGTGCCAGCAGTGTAGGAAGGACCTACGAGCAGTACTTC
CDR3: CASSVGRTYEQYF
J: TRBJ2-7
size: -
length: 13
D: -
V: TRBV6-1

DNA: TGTGCCAGCAGCTCTGGGCCCGGCGGCACTGAAGCTTTCTTT
CDR3: CASSSGPGGTEAFF
J: TRBJ1-1
size: -
length: 14
D: -
V: TRBV7-9

DNA: TGTGCCTGGAGTGCAGCGGGAGCAAGCACAGATACGCAGTATTTT
CDR3: CAWSAAGASTDTQYF
J: TRBJ2-3
size: -
length: 15
D: TRBD2
V: TRBV30

DNA: TGCGCCAGCAGCTTGGGCGCCGGGACTAGCGGGAGTGCCCACACAGATACGCAGTATTTT
CDR3: CASSLGAGTSGSAHTDTQYF
J: TRBJ2-3
size: -
length: 20
D: TRBD2
V: TRBV5-1

DNA: TGTGCCAGCAGCCAAGTTAAAGAAGGGACAGCCTACAATGAGCAGTTCTTC
CDR3: CASSQVKEGTAYNEQFF
J: TRBJ2-1
size: -
length: 17
D: TRBD1
V: TRBV4-2

DNA: TGTGCCAGCAGCTTGTGGGTGGCTCAGCCCCAGCATTTT
CDR3: CASSLWVAQPQHF
J: TRBJ1-5
size: few
length: 13
D: -
V: TRBV5-5

DNA: TGTGCCAGCAGTCCAAGGACTAGCAGGCAGTTCTTC
CDR3: CASSPRTSRQFF
J: TRBJ2-1
size: -
length: 12
D: TRBD2
V: TRBV27

DNA: TGCGCCAGCAGTGAGTACTCTAGCGGGAGCTCCTACAATGAGCAGTTCTTC
CDR3: CASSEYSSGSSYNEQFF
J: TRBJ2-1
size: -
length: 17
D: TRBD2
V: TRBV10-1

DNA: TGCGCCAGCAGCTTGGGTAGCGGATACACAGATACGCAGTATTTT
CDR3: CASSLGSGYTDTQYF
J: TRBJ2-3
size: once
length: 15
D: -
V: TRBV5-1

DNA: TGTGCCAGCAGTCCACGGACTAGCGGGAGTTTCCTTGGCTACGAGCAGTACTTC
CDR3: CASSPRTSGSFLGYEQYF
J: TRBJ2-7
size: once
length: 18
D: TRBD2
V: TRBV2

DNA: TGTGCCAGCCGGGCACAGGGGCAAGACTACGAGCAGTACTTC
CDR3: CASRAQGQDYEQYF
J: TRBJ2-7
size: few
length: 14
D: TRBD1
V: TRBV28

DNA: TGTGCCACCAGCAGAGATAGGGCCTCCTACGAGCAGTACTTC
CDR3: CATSRDRASYEQYF
J: TRBJ2-7
size: -
length: 14
D: -
V: TRBV15

DNA: TGTGCCAGCGGAACCTCGGGACTAGCGGGAGCGTTCTTC
CDR3: CASGTSGLAGAFF
J: TRBJ2-1
size: -
length: 13
D: TRBD2
V: TRBV27

DNA: TGTGCCAGCAGCCAGTTTAGTTCGGGAGCGGGAGATAGAGAGACCCAGTACTTC
CDR3: CASSQFSSGAGDRETQYF
J: TRBJ2-5
size: -
length: 18
D: TRBD2
V: TRBV7-3

DNA: TGTGCCAGCAGTGAACTTCAGGGGGCCGGTGAAAAACTGTTTTTT
CDR3: CASSELQGAGEKLFF
J: TRBJ1-4
size: -
length: 15
D: TRBD1
V: TRBV6-1

DNA: TGTGCCAGCAGCTTGACAGGATACGAGCAGTACTTC
CDR3: CASSLTGYEQYF
J: TRBJ2-7
size: -
length: 12
D: -
V: TRBV5-6

DNA: TGTGCCAGCAGCTTAGCGAACGGTCGGGGAAACACCATATATTTT
CDR3: CASSLANGRGNTIYF
J: TRBJ1-3
size: few
length: 15
D: -
V: TRBV7-2

DNA: TGTGCCAGCGTGGGAACGTTCAGGAACACTGAAGCTTTCTTT
CDR3: CASVGTFRNTEAFF
J: TRBJ1-1
size: -
length: 14
D: -
V: TRBV6-5

DNA: TGTGCCAGCAGTGATGGGGTGCAGGGGGCTCGAACACTCACTGAAGCTTTCTTT
CDR3: CASSDGVQGARTLTEAFF
J: TRBJ1-1
size: -
length: 18
D: TRBD1
V: TRBV2

DNA: TGTGCCAGCAGTTACTCCGCCAGGGGAGGCCAGCCCCAGCATTTT
CDR3: CASSYSARGGQPQHF
J: TRBJ1-5
size: -
length: 15
D: -
V: TRBV6-5

DNA: TGTGCCAGTAGTGGGCGACAGATTTACCGAGATCAGCCCCAGCATTTT
CDR3: CASSGRQIYRDQPQHF
J: TRBJ1-5
size: -
length: 16
D: -
V: TRBV19

DNA: TGTGCCAGCAGAAGAGTCGAGGGGGGAGAGACCCAGTACTTC
CDR3: CASRRVEGGETQYF
J: TRBJ2-5
size: -
length: 14
D: -
V: TRBV28

DNA: TGTGCCAGTAGTGTGGGGGTCGCTAATGAAAAACTGTTTTTT
CDR3: CASSVGVANEKLFF
J: TRBJ1-4
size: -
length: 14
D: -
V: TRBV19

DNA: TGCAGCGTATACGGGGGCGAGTCGAACTATGGCTACACCTTC
CDR3: CSVYGGESNYGYTF
J: TRBJ1-2
size: -
length: 14
D: -
V: TRBV29-1

DNA: TGTGCCAGCAGCCTTAAGCAAAATCAGCCCCAGCATTTT
CDR3: CASSLKQNQPQHF
J: TRBJ1-5
size: few
length: 13
D: -
V: TRBV7-8

DNA: TGTGCCAGCAGCTTAGGGACAAACCTCTACGAGCAGTACTTC
CDR3: CASSLGTNLYEQYF
J: TRBJ2-7
size: once
length: 14
D: -
V: TRBV7-9

DNA: TGTGCCAGCAGCCCGGGACAGCATAACTATGGCTACACCTTC
CDR3: CASSPGQHNYGYTF
J: TRBJ1-2
size: -
length: 14
D: TRBD1
V: TRBV6-6

DNA: TGTGCCAGCACCCCGGGGCGCCGCTCTGGAAACACCATATATTTT
CDR3: CASTPGRRSGNTIYF
J: TRBJ1-3
size: -
length: 15
D: -
V: TRBV28

DNA: TGCGCCAGCAGCCAAGTTCGGTGGAGCGGGAGGGCCATCACGTACAATGAGCAGTTCTTC
CDR3: CASSQVRWSGRAITYNEQFF
J: TRBJ2-1
size: -
length: 20
D: TRBD2
V: TRBV4-1

DNA: TGTGCCAGCAGTTTTCGTAGGGCTGACAGGGTCTCTGGCTACACCTTC
CDR3: CASSFRRADRVSGYTF
J: TRBJ1-2
size: -
length: 16
D: TRBD1
V: TRBV28

DNA: TGTGCCAGTGTAAACAGGGCTGAAGCTTTCTTT
CDR3: CASVNRAEAFF
J: TRBJ1-1
size: -
length: 11
D: -
V: TRBV19

DNA: TGTGCCACCAGCAGAGCCGGACTTACCACAGATACGCAGTATTTT
CDR3: CATSRAGLTTDTQYF
J: TRBJ2-3
size: -
length: 15
D: -
V: TRBV15